This passage covers 4 T cell receptor beta chains from one sample sequenced in a study of blood T cell repertoires in COVID-19. Method: immunoSEQ multiplex PCR; TCRdb's copy keeps in-frame clones and lacks some. This table has approximately 310,000 clones, roughly 85% appearing once. What was sequenced was PBMCs or T cells enriched from blood (not recorded which). The receptors derive from a woman aged 25 to 39 who had been exposed to COVID-19.

This clone was seen only a few times. V gene TRBV7-8 combines with J gene TRBJ1-4, with 10 positions matching TRBD1. The CDR3 runs to 15 residues. V lost 2 bases to trimming and J lost 7 bases; unmatched junction nucleotides: 4. The germline V gene encodes CDR1 SGHVS and CDR2 FQNEAQ. The CDR3 sequence is CASSLRTGGTEKLFF. The CDR3 coding sequence is TGTGCCAGCAGCTTACGGACAGGGGGAACTGAAAAACTGTTTTTT.

The DNA for the CDR3 is TGTGCCAGCAGCGCGATCAACAGGGGCCGGGGTGGCTACACCTTC. It specifies CASSAINRGRGGYTF. The chain carries TRBV9 and TRBJ1-2; 7 bases line up with TRBD1. The CDR3 length is 15 residues. Germline V lookup: CDR1 SGDLS, CDR2 YYNGEE. V shed 3 bases, J shed 7 bases, and the junction held 12 bases outside the gene matches.

This chain uses TRBV5-5 with TRBJ2-1; TRBD1 agrees at 8 bases. The CDR3 is made up of 16 amino acids. After removal of 4 bases from V and 2 bases from J, the junction contained 8 bases not matched to a gene. Germline V gene data show CDR1 as SGHKS and CDR2 as YYEKEE (reference sequence). The CDR3 is CASSPRTGQPYNEQFF. The DNA for the CDR3 is TGTGCCAGCAGCCCACGGACAGGGCAACCCTACAATGAGCAGTTCTTC.

This chain links TRBV24-1 with TRBJ2-1, with D perhaps TRBD1 (8 bases). The V gene's germline CDR1 is KGHDR and CDR2 SFDVKD. This CDR3 contains 18 residues. V was trimmed by 6 bases and J by 7 bases, leaving 27 bases between them. The CDR3 protein is CATSPGGHGDYWRNEQFF. As DNA, the CDR3 is TGTGCCACCAGTCCAGGGGGCCACGGGGACTACTGGAGAAATGAGCAGTTCTTC.